The clone carrying this T cell receptor (beta chain) was picked up many times. Its antigen is unknown. Trimming removed 4 bases from V and 10 bases from J, with 17 bases in between. Per the germline V gene, CDR1 is SGHAT and CDR2 is FQDESV (reference sequence). CDR3 size: 14 residues. TCR beta VDJ and CDR3 profiles were obtained from a genomic DNA template. TCRdb independently ran MiXCR on the reads; one entry per CDR3 protein. In the table there are about 220,000 distinct CDR3 sequences, 34% of which are singletons. This entry comes from a study of CD8+CD57+ T cells in acquired aplastic anemia. Study background: On average, sorted CD4+ and CD8+ cells gave 3 to 4 ug of DNA. Healthy CD8+ samples averaged approximately 11 million reads. Points from the study as a whole: Sharing between patients and controls was observed for 25 to 30 CD8+ CDR3 sequences. CD8+ Simpson's diversity did not differ significantly between patients and controls.

This chain uses TRBV11-1 with TRBJ2-1, with unresolved D. This TCR derives from a human donor in good health, serving as a control. Input material: sorted CD4+, CD8+, or CD8+CD57+ T cells (not recorded which) from PBMCs. CDR3 sequence (DNA): TGTGCCAGCAGCTCCCAACTTACGTTGGACGAGCAGTTCTTC. Translating gives CASSSQLTLDEQFF.